This T cell receptor beta chain emerged from a study of shared clonotypes between healthy human individuals. Study results and limitations: Investigators collected only blood, and repertoires in tissues likely differ.

Assay: immunoSEQ multiplex PCR; the TCRdb copy retains only in-frame clones and omits some. In the table there are 2 million to 2.5 million clones, 85% to 95% of which are singletons. As to this clone: Its antigen is not known.

Sequencing input: naive CD4+ T cells from PBMCs. Subset defined: CD45RA+ positively selected. This receptor was obtained from a young man in good health. Some clones in this sample may be carry-over from other donors' samples.

The CDR3 sequence: CASSSGLPGEQYF. DNA of the CDR3: TGTGCCAGCAGCTCGGGACTCCCGGGCGAGCAGTACTTC. The V and J genes are TRBV7-3 and TRBJ2-7, with D possibly being TRBD2 (6 bases). The ends were cut back, 4 bases at V and 6 bases at J, with 13 bases in the middle. Germline V CDR1 and CDR2: SGHTA, FQGTGA. This CDR3 has 13 residues.